The next 30 T cell receptor beta chains were all read from a single sample in a study of blood T cell repertoires in COVID-19. Libraries were prepared by immunoSEQ multiplex PCR; TCRdb keeps only in-frame clonotypes and omits some of them. There are about 120,000 clones in the sample; around 81% occur only once, and roughly 4% lies in the top ten. Sequencing was carried out using peripheral blood. The receptors shown here come from a woman aged 45-59 years with acute or convalescent COVID-19.

V is TRBV28 and J is TRBJ1-2; 9 bases agree with TRBD1. Germline values: CDR1 MDHEN, CDR2 SYDVKM. The CDR3 covers 14 residues. V was pared by 3 bases and J by 7 bases, with 6 bases of the junction left unmatched. The CDR3, as DNA: TGTGCCAGCAGTTTCGGACAGGGGTACGGTGGCTACACCTTC. This gives the protein CASSFGQGYGGYTF.

This sequence joins TRBV13 and TRBJ2-1; tentatively, D is TRBD1 (6 bases). CDR3 length equals 14 residues. Germline assignment: CDR1 PRHDT and CDR2 FYEKMQ (reference sequence). V shed 3 bases and J shed 7 bases, with 13 bases lying between them. The CDR3 reads CASSLITGRNEQFF. The CDR3 nucleotides are TGTGCCAGCAGCTTGATTACAGGGCGAAATGAGCAGTTCTTC.

The V gene is TRBV11-2, the J gene TRBJ2-7, with TRBD2 identical over 9 bases. This CDR3 spans 18 amino acids. CDR1 and CDR2 from the germline V gene are SGHAT and FQNNGV. The junction had 17 bases not matched to a gene; V was cut back by 5 bases and J by 3 bases. CDR3 nucleotide sequence: TGTGCCAGCAGCCCGCCCCCGGGCGGCGGGGGGGCCGGCTACGAGCAGTACTTC. Amino acid sequence: CASSPPPGGGGAGYEQYF.

The chain joins TRBV18 to TRBJ2-5, with 13 bases fitting TRBD2. V lost 6 bases, J lost 1 base, and 8 bases stayed unmatched. The CDR3 has 17 amino acids. Per the germline V gene, CDR1 is KGHSH and CDR2 is LQKENI. The CDR3 sequence: CASSLQTSGRPQETQYF. CDR3 coding DNA: TGTGCCAGCTCCCTACAGACTAGCGGGAGGCCCCAAGAGACCCAGTACTTC.

The chain recombines TRBV27 with TRBJ2-1; possibly TRBD2 for D (7 bases). The CDR3 is 16 amino acids. The V end was cut by 0 bases, the J end by 9 bases, with 18 bases between. The germline CDR1 and CDR2 sequences are MNHEY and SMNVEV (reference sequence). The CDR3 spells CASSLSASGIGGEQFF. CDR3 sequence (DNA): TGTGCCAGCAGTTTATCGGCTAGCGGCATAGGGGGTGAGCAGTTCTTC.

V and J are TRBV9 and TRBJ2-3, with D perhaps matching TRBD2 (5 bases). The V end lost 6 bases, the J end lost 0 bases, and 8 bases lay between the germline ends. The V gene's germline CDR1 is SGDLS and CDR2 YYNGEE. CDR3 length: 13 amino acids. The CDR3 region is CASNEGSTDTQYF. CDR3 nucleotide sequence: TGTGCCAGCAACGAGGGTAGCACAGATACGCAGTATTTT.

The chain couples TRBV6-5 to TRBJ1-2, with D unresolved. V was shortened by 6 bases and J by 3 bases, with 8 bases between the two germline ends. Germline lookup yields CDR1 MNHEY and CDR2 SVGAGI. The CDR3 has 12 amino acids. The CDR3 is CASRTGDYGYTF. The CDR3 nucleotides are TGTGCCAGCAGAACCGGGGACTATGGCTACACCTTC.

This CDR3 reads CASRVAVVRDEAFF. DNA of the CDR3: TGTGCCAGCAGGGTGGCGGTGGTTCGAGATGAAGCTTTCTTT. The chain recombines TRBV6-5 with TRBJ1-1, with D hard to call. The CDR3 loop spans 14 amino acids. Germline CDR1 MNHEY, CDR2 SVGAGI. Trimming took 6 bases from V and 7 from J, leaving 18 bases between them.

The J gene is TRBJ1-5, the V gene TRBV27; 10 bases line up with TRBD1. J gave up 1 base and V 6 bases, and 9 bases lay outside the gene matches. Germline V gene data show CDR1 as MNHEY and CDR2 as SMNVEV (reference sequence). CDR3 length: 17 amino acids. The CDR3 loop reads CASSPVSDRGSNQPQHF. CDR3 bases: TGTGCCAGCAGCCCCGTCTCGGACAGGGGGAGCAATCAGCCCCAGCATTTT.

V usage is TRBV27 and J usage is TRBJ1-1; the D gene is possibly TRBD1 (6 bases). Trimming took off 5 bases at V and 3 bases at J, with 10 bases between the two ends. The CDR3 totals 13 residues. CDR1 and CDR2 from the germline V gene are MNHEY and SMNVEV (reference sequence). The CDR3 nucleotides read TGTGCCAGCAGTCCCCCAGGGGACACTGAAGCTTTCTTT. Residues: CASSPPGDTEAFF.

The chain combines TRBV18 with TRBJ2-1, with 7 bases identical to TRBD2. Looked up from germline, CDR1 is KGHSH and CDR2 is LQKENI. Losses at the gene ends were 2 bases for V and 0 bases for J; bases not matched to a gene: 4. This CDR3 is built from 16 residues. This CDR3 reads CASSPTWGGSYNEQFF. The CDR3 nucleotides are TGTGCCAGCTCACCAACATGGGGGGGCTCCTACAATGAGCAGTTCTTC.

This sequence joins TRBV2 and TRBJ1-1, with unresolved D. The CDR3 totals 14 residues. Trimming took off 4 bases at V and 1 base at J, with 10 bases between the two ends. Germline V gene lookup returns CDR1 SNHLY and CDR2 FYNNEI. The CDR3 DNA reads as TGTGCCAGCAGTGGGGTGGCTAGGAACACTGAAGCTTTCTTT. The encoded protein is CASSGVARNTEAFF.

The chain joins TRBV20-1 to TRBJ2-7; no reliable D call. CDR1 and CDR2 from the germline V gene are DFQATT and SNEGSKA (reference sequence). V was shortened by 5 bases and J by 4 bases, with 9 bases between the two germline ends. The CDR3 is made up of 11 amino acids. The CDR3 sequence is CSAGQWYEQYF. The CDR3 coding sequence is TGCAGTGCTGGCCAATGGTACGAGCAGTACTTC.

The CDR3 DNA is TGTGCCATCAGCGGCCAGGGTCAGCCCCAGCATTTT. It encodes CAISGQGQPQHF. The V and J genes are TRBV10-3 and TRBJ1-5; possible D gene TRBD1, 5 bases. This CDR3 has 12 amino acids. CDR1 is ENHRY, CDR2 SYGVKD, per germline. The V and J ends lost 6 bases and 6 bases respectively, with 9 bases between them.

Note on this clone: At the DNA level, this CDR3 is encoded by other sequences in the same sample as well. The gene calls are TRBV19 and TRBJ1-1; tentatively, D is TRBD1 (6 bases). There are 14 residues in the CDR3. Trimming shortened V by 6 bases and J by 0 bases, and 11 bases separated the two germline ends. Germline V gives CDR1 LNHDA, CDR2 SQIVND (reference sequence). CDR3 loop: CASRTGTLNTEAFF. CDR3 sequence (DNA): TGTGCCAGTAGGACCGGGACACTGAACACTGAAGCTTTCTTT.

This clone showed up just a few times. This sequence joins TRBV28 and TRBJ1-2; no clear D gene. Germline assignment: CDR1 MDHEN and CDR2 SYDVKM. The V gene lost 1 base and the J gene lost 5 bases, with 5 bases spanning the gap. This CDR3 spans 12 amino acids. The CDR3 coding sequence is TGTGCCAGCAGTTTATTGCGTTATGGCTACACCTTC. Amino acids: CASSLLRYGYTF.

J is TRBJ1-5 and V is TRBV6-1, with a possible D match to TRBD1 (6 bases). V was clipped by 4 bases and J by 5 bases, with 21 bases between them. Germline CDR1 is MNHNS and CDR2 is SASEGT. The CDR3 sequence is 17 residues long. The CDR3: CASSGAYRALRDQPQHF. In DNA, the CDR3 is TGTGCCAGCAGTGGAGCCTACAGGGCGTTAAGGGATCAGCCCCAGCATTTT.

V and J are TRBV5-1 and TRBJ2-2, with 8 bases identical to TRBD2. Germline values: CDR1 SGHRS, CDR2 YFSETQ. This CDR3 has 15 amino acids. Losses at the gene ends were 2 bases for V and 0 bases for J; bases not matched to a gene: 0. The CDR3 DNA is TGCGCCAGCAGCTTAGCGGGGGCGAACACCGGGGAGCTGTTTTTT. This gives the protein CASSLAGANTGELFF.

This chain links TRBV7-9 with TRBJ1-1, with TRBD1 matching 7 bases. V gave up 1 base and J gave up 5 bases; unmatched junction bases: 7. The CDR3 consists of 15 residues. The germline V gene has CDR1 SEHNR and CDR2 FQNEAQ (reference sequence). CDR3 region: CASSLDRGRKTEAFF. CDR3 nucleotide sequence: TGTGCCAGCAGCTTAGACAGGGGTAGGAAGACTGAAGCTTTCTTT.

V and J are TRBV29-1 and TRBJ2-5, with D maybe TRBD2 (7 bases). V dropped 6 bases and J dropped 3 bases, with 14 bases sitting between them. The CDR3 is 13 amino acids. The germline CDR1 and CDR2 sequences are SQVTM and ANQGSEA. CDR3 region: CSVGGLREETQYF. The CDR3, as DNA: TGCAGCGTGGGGGGGCTCAGGGAAGAGACCCAGTACTTC.

V is TRBV7-2 and J is TRBJ1-5; unclear D gene. The CDR3 is made up of 13 amino acids. The germline V and J ends were trimmed by 7 bases and 3 bases, with 10 bases remaining between them. Germline CDR1 and CDR2: SGHTA and FQGNSA. CDR3 nucleotide sequence: TGTGCCAGCACGGACGGGAACAATCAGCCCCAGCATTTT. Its protein is CASTDGNNQPQHF. Based on the CDR3 plus reference TRBV7-2 and TRBJ1-5, the full variable domain is GAGVSQSPSNKVTEKGKDVELRCDPISGHTALYWYRQSLGQGLEFLIYFQGNSAPDKSGLPSDRFSAERTGGSVSTLTIQRTQQEDSAVYLCASTDGNNQPQHFGDGTRLSIL.

This clone was seen repeatedly, ten times or more. The chain uses TRBV20-1 and TRBJ1-6; TRBD1 matches at 11 bases. The V and J ends lost 3 bases and 10 bases, in that order; junction bases with no gene match: 5. The CDR3 runs 14 residues. CDR1 and CDR2 (germline): DFQATT, SNEGSKA (reference sequence). This CDR3 is CSASSGQGGSPLHF. Written as DNA, the CDR3 is TGCAGTGCTAGTTCGGGACAGGGGGGCTCACCCCTCCACTTT.

The J gene is TRBJ2-1, the V gene TRBV28; 9 bases line up with TRBD2. This CDR3 comprises 16 residues. V trimming: 6 bases; J trimming: 8 bases; junction bases outside the gene matches: 14. Germline CDR1 MDHEN, CDR2 SYDVKM. The chain's CDR3 is CASSPGGSGSFYEQFF. The DNA for the CDR3 is TGTGCCAGCAGCCCCGGTGGTAGCGGGAGTTTCTATGAGCAGTTCTTC. Based on the CDR3 plus reference TRBV28 and TRBJ2-1, the full variable domain is DVKVTQSSRYLVKRTGEKVFLECVQDMDHENMFWYRQDPGLGLRLIYFSYDVKMKEKGDIPEGYSVSREKKERFSLILESASTNQTSMYLCASSPGGSGSFYEQFFGPGTRLTVL.

The chain joins TRBV7-8 to TRBJ1-1; 7 positions match TRBD1. CDR3 length: 18 amino acids. V dropped 5 bases and J dropped 3; count of bases not matched to a gene: 18. Germline V gives CDR1 SGHVS, CDR2 FQNEAQ. In nucleotides, the CDR3 is TGTGCCAGCAGCAATCAGACCAGGGGGTACCTCGGTGACACTGAAGCTTTCTTT. Its protein is CASSNQTRGYLGDTEAFF.

The J gene is TRBJ2-7, the V gene TRBV11-3; TRBD2 agrees at 7 bases. The length of the CDR3 is 15 residues. V lost 5 bases, J lost 3 bases, and 10 bases stayed unmatched. The germline V gene has CDR1 SGHNT and CDR2 YENEEA. CDR3 nucleotide sequence: TGTGCCAGCAGCCCTGGGGGGGGAGACTTCTACGAGCAGTACTTC. Translated: CASSPGGGDFYEQYF.

This clone is a singleton in its sample. The rearrangement links TRBV5-4 to TRBJ1-5; a weak D match, TRBD1 (6 bases). Trimming shortened V by 4 bases and J by 9 bases, and 14 bases separated the two germline ends. Germline-derived CDR1 and CDR2 are SGHNT and YYREEE (reference sequence). The CDR3 loop spans 13 amino acids. CDR3 in DNA: TGTGCCAGCAGCCTCGACAGGTTCGGGCCCCAGCATTTT. This translates into CASSLDRFGPQHF.

The chain joins TRBV12-3 or TRBV12-4 to TRBJ1-1; 7 nucleotides align to TRBD1. V lost 1 base to trimming and J lost 9 bases; unmatched junction nucleotides: 5. The CDR3 length is 13 residues. The CDR3 sequence is CASSLGGQVQAFF. The CDR3 nucleotides are TGTGCCAGCAGTTTAGGTGGACAGGTCCAAGCTTTCTTT.

The chain combines TRBV30 with TRBJ1-1; D unclear. CDR3 length: 12 amino acids. Germline V CDR1 and CDR2: GTSNPN, SVGIG (reference sequence). V was cut by 0 bases and J by 7 bases, with 9 bases left in between. CDR3 region: CAWSVWGDEAFF. The CDR3, as DNA: TGTGCCTGGAGTGTGTGGGGAGATGAAGCTTTCTTT.

The CDR3 DNA follows: TGTGCCTGGAGTGTGTGGGGGAGGGGGGAGGACTACGAGCAGTACTTC. As protein: CAWSVWGRGEDYEQYF. V gene TRBV30 combines with J gene TRBJ2-7, with D perhaps TRBD2 (7 bases). The CDR3 covers 16 residues. Between the trimmed V and J ends, which lost 0 bases and 3 bases, there was a span of 18 bases. CDR1 is GTSNPN, CDR2 SVGIG, per germline (reference sequence).

The chain links TRBV29-1 to TRBJ2-7; possible D gene TRBD1, 6 bases. Trimming stripped 4 bases from V and 3 bases from J, with 10 bases between. The CDR3 extends over 12 amino acids. Germline CDR1 and CDR2: SQVTM and ANQGSEA. Written as DNA, the CDR3 is TGCAGCGTTGTCAGGGGCGGCTACGAGCAGTACTTC. Its translation: CSVVRGGYEQYF.